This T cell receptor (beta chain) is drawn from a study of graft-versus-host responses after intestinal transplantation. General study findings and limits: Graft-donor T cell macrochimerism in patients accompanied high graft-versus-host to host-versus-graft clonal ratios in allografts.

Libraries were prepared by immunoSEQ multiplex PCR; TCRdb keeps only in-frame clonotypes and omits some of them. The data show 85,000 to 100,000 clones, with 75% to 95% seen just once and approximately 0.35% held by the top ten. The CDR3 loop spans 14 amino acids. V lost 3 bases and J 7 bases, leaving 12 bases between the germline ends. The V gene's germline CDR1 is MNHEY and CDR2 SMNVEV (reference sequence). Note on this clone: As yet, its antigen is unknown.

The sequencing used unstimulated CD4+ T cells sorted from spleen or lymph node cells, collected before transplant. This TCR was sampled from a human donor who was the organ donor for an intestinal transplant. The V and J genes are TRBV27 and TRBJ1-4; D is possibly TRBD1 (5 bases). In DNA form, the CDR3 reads TGTGCCAGCAGTTTTCGTCAGGGAAGTGAAAAACTGTTTTTT. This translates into CASSFRQGSEKLFF.